The clone carrying this TCR beta chain occurred a few times. This sample was included in a study of response to subunit inactivated influenza vaccine. TCRdb passed the RT-PCR reads through MiXCR, listing each CDR3 protein once. The sample holds about 520,000 distinct CDR3 sequences, less than 30% seen once. The CDR3 length is 15 residues. J gave up 1 base and V 6 bases, and 6 bases lay outside the gene matches. CDR1 is DFQATT and CDR2 is SNEGSKA in the germline V gene (reference sequence). The sample consisted of CD4+ T cells sorted from PBMCs, taken 4 to 6 days after vaccination. This TCR was recovered from a man over 45 who received an inactivated influenza vaccine. This sequence joins TRBV20-1 and TRBJ2-5; 12 bases line up with TRBD2. CDR3 sequence (DNA): TGCAGTGCCACGACTAGCGGGAGTGCCCAAGAGACCCAGTACTTC. Its protein product is CSATTSGSAQETQYF.